A single sample gave rise to the 23 T cell receptor beta chains below, sequenced in a study of shared clonotypes between healthy human individuals. Produced via immunoSEQ multiplex PCR; TCRdb's table is partial and in-frame only. The data contain roughly 700,000 clones, 74% of them singletons. Material for sequencing was memory CD4+ T cells sorted from blood. Described subset: CD45RA-negative fraction. Receptor source: a woman aged 25 to 39 in good health.

This clone was counted between two and nine times. Other DNA sequences within the sample encode an identical CDR3. The gene calls are TRBV18 and TRBJ2-7; 7 nucleotides match TRBD2. The CDR3 runs 14 residues. Germline lookup yields CDR1 KGHSH and CDR2 LQKENI. Unmatched junction bases numbered 3, after V lost 3 bases and J lost 1 base. The DNA of the CDR3 is TGTGCCAGCTCACCTCCTAGCGGTTCCTACGAGCAGTACTTC. This encodes CASSPPSGSYEQYF.

The chain employs TRBV25-1 and TRBJ2-5, with D perhaps being TRBD1 or TRBD2 (5 bases each). From germline, CDR1 is MGHDK and CDR2 SYGVNS. V lost 3 bases and J 5 bases, leaving 19 bases between the germline ends. This CDR3 comprises 16 residues. The CDR3 loop is CASSENSGQGKETQYF. As DNA, the CDR3 is TGTGCCAGCAGTGAGAATTCGGGGCAGGGAAAGGAGACCCAGTACTTC.

V gene TRBV7-9 combines with J gene TRBJ2-2; D is undetermined. There are 14 residues in the CDR3. V dropped 3 bases and J dropped 1 base, with 6 bases sitting between them. From germline, CDR1 is SEHNR and CDR2 FQNEAQ (reference sequence). For the CDR3, the DNA is TGTGCCAGCAGCTTGGGAAGGAACACCGGGGAGCTGTTTTTT. It encodes CASSLGRNTGELFF.

V gene TRBV4-1 combines with J gene TRBJ2-7, with TRBD1 identical over 7 bases. Looked up from germline, CDR1 is MGHRA and CDR2 is YSYEKL. Losses at the gene ends were 4 bases for V and 1 base for J; bases not matched to a gene: 1. The CDR3 is 13 residues long. The CDR3 DNA reads as TGCGCCAGCAGCCCGGGACAGTCCTACGAGCAGTACTTC. This gives the protein CASSPGQSYEQYF.

This chain's CDR3 is CASSLYASSGNTIYF. DNA for the CDR3: TGTGCCAGCAGTTTATACGCCTCCTCTGGAAACACCATATATTTT. The chain has TRBV28 and TRBJ1-3; D is unclear. Germline CDR1 MDHEN, CDR2 SYDVKM. Trimming pared 1 base from V and 0 bases from J, leaving 7 bases between. This CDR3 comprises 15 residues.

The chain links TRBV21-1 to TRBJ1-1. TRBV21-1 is a pseudogene. The CDR3 spans 18 residues. The CDR3 protein is CASVDLVKGGTGNTEAFF. CDR3 DNA: TGTGCCAGTGTCGACCTAGTAAAAGGTGGGACCGGGAACACTGAAGCTTTCTTT.

The rearrangement links TRBV5-4 to TRBJ1-2; D is undetermined. Trimming cost V 5 bases and J 0 bases, with 11 bases left between them. The length of the CDR3 is 14 residues. Germline lookup yields CDR1 SGHNT and CDR2 YYREEE (reference sequence). CDR3 loop: CASRPDAANYGYTF. The CDR3 DNA follows: TGTGCCAGCAGACCGGACGCTGCTAACTATGGCTACACCTTC.

This clone was found many times. The chain couples TRBV28 to TRBJ2-7; possible D gene TRBD1, 5 bases. The germline V gene has CDR1 MDHEN and CDR2 SYDVKM. The ends were cut back, 2 bases at V and 5 bases at J, with 10 bases in the middle. The CDR3 is made up of 13 amino acids. Written as DNA, the CDR3 is TGTGCCAGCAGTTTAGGGGCTCAGGACGAGCAGTACTTC. Amino acids: CASSLGAQDEQYF.

This clone has only a few counts. This sequence joins TRBV30 and TRBJ2-1, with D possibly matching TRBD2 (6 bases). Between the trimmed V and J ends, which lost 0 bases and 8 bases, there was a span of 17 bases. Germline assignment: CDR1 GTSNPN and CDR2 SVGIG (reference sequence). The CDR3 extends over 15 amino acids. Here the CDR3 DNA reads TGTGCCTGGAGTGTAAATCTAGGAGGGAACGATGAGCAGTTCTTC. It is translated as CAWSVNLGGNDEQFF. Supplemented by reference TRBV30 and TRBJ2-1, the full variable domain reads SQTIHQWPATLVQPVGSPLSLECTVEGTSNPNLYWYRQAAGRGLQLLFYSVGIGQISSEVPQNLSASRPQDRQFILSSKKLLLSDSGFYLCAWSVNLGGNDEQFFGPGTRLTVL.

This clone has more than one count but fewer than ten. The chain couples TRBV29-1 to TRBJ1-2, with unresolved D. This CDR3 has 10 amino acids. Germline loops: CDR1 SQVTM, CDR2 ANQGSEA. Trimming stripped 3 bases from V and 5 bases from J, with 4 bases between. The CDR3: CSVDLYGYTF. DNA of the CDR3: TGCAGCGTTGACCTATATGGCTACACCTTC. The whole variable domain, filled in from reference TRBV29-1 and TRBJ1-2, reads SAVISQKPSRDICQRGTSLTIQCQVDSQVTMMFWYRQQPGQSLTLIATANQGSEATYESGFVIDKFPISRPNLTFSTLTVSNMSPEDSSIYLCSVDLYGYTFGSGTRLTVV.

The gene calls are TRBV19 and TRBJ1-5; 8 bases are a match to TRBD1. Trimming removed 2 bases from V and 5 bases from J; junction bases left unmatched: 2. CDR1 and CDR2 (germline): LNHDA, SQIVND (reference sequence). This CDR3 has 14 residues. Written as DNA, the CDR3 is TGTGCCAGTAGTATAACGACAGGGGATCAGCCCCAGCATTTT. Its protein product is CASSITTGDQPQHF.

V and J are TRBV11-2 and TRBJ2-3; D perhaps matches TRBD1 (6 bases). The V end was cut by 5 bases, the J end by 1 base, with 7 bases between. This CDR3 is 13 amino acids long. CDR1 is SGHAT and CDR2 is FQNNGV in the germline V gene. CDR3 nucleotides: TGTGCCAGCAGCGGACAGCGCACAGATACGCAGTATTTT. Translating gives CASSGQRTDTQYF.

The chain uses TRBV5-6 and TRBJ1-1; no clear D. Deletions cut 1 base from V and 5 bases from J, with 12 bases between. There are 14 residues in the CDR3. CDR1 and CDR2 from the germline V gene are SGHDT and YYEEEE. The DNA of the CDR3 is TGTGCCAGCAGCTTGTTTCAAGGGCAGACTGAAGCTTTCTTT. Translated, it gives CASSLFQGQTEAFF.

This rearrangement joins TRBV30 to TRBJ1-6; D might be TRBD1 (5 bases). Trimming removed 4 bases from V and 4 bases from J, with 11 bases in between. The CDR3 contains 14 residues. Germline V gene lookup returns CDR1 GTSNPN and CDR2 SVGIG (reference sequence). The CDR3 reads CAWTRDGYNSPLHF. The CDR3 DNA reads TGTGCCTGGACCCGGGACGGGTATAATTCACCCCTCCACTTT.

V and J are TRBV27 and TRBJ2-7; D is ambiguous. Trimming pared 6 bases from V and 1 base from J, leaving 16 bases between. Germline CDR1 MNHEY, CDR2 SMNVEV (reference sequence). The CDR3 consists of 15 residues. CDR3: CASSLRPYTSYEQYF. In nucleotides, the CDR3 is TGTGCCAGCAGCCTACGCCCTTACACGTCCTACGAGCAGTACTTC.

This clone has only one observation. The J gene is TRBJ1-2, the V gene TRBV19; TRBD1 might be the D (5 bases). This CDR3 is built from 15 residues. Germline CDR1 reads LNHDA; CDR2 reads SQIVND (reference sequence). Deletions cut 7 bases from V and 1 base from J, with 16 bases between. CDR3 sequence (DNA): TGTGCCAGTACCTCTCCGGGGACTATTAACTATGGCTACACCTTC. It codes for CASTSPGTINYGYTF.

This clone was observed once. The gene calls are TRBV7-7 and TRBJ2-2, with D perhaps matching TRBD2 (6 bases). With 10 bases removed from V and 4 bases from J, the gap between germline ends came to 13 bases. The CDR3 loop spans 13 amino acids. Germline CDR1 is SSHAT and CDR2 is FNYEAQ (reference sequence). The CDR3: CATRTRGTGELFF. The CDR3 DNA follows: TGTGCCACCCGAACGCGGGGCACCGGGGAGCTGTTTTTT.

The rearrangement links TRBV4-1 to TRBJ1-2; 7 bases align to TRBD1. Trimming removed 5 bases from V and 4 bases from J; junction bases left unmatched: 13. Germline values: CDR1 MGHRA, CDR2 YSYEKL. The CDR3 is 16 residues long. The CDR3 DNA follows: TGCGCCAGCAGCTCTGGCCCGGGACAGAAAATCTATGGCTACACCTTC. Its protein is CASSSGPGQKIYGYTF.

V is TRBV2 and J is TRBJ1-1; D is ambiguous. Germline V gene data show CDR1 as SNHLY and CDR2 as FYNNEI. V was clipped by 3 bases and J by 0 bases, with 11 bases between them. CDR3 size: 15 residues. The CDR3 coding sequence is TGTGCCAGCAGTGATTTTCTGGTGGTGAACACTGAAGCTTTCTTT. It translates to CASSDFLVVNTEAFF. Filled out from reference TRBV2 and TRBJ1-1, the complete variable domain reads EPEVTQTPSHQVTQMGQEVILRCVPISNHLYFYWYRQILGQKVEFLVSFYNNEISEKSEIFDDQFSVERPDGSNFTLKIRSTKLEDSAMYFCASSDFLVVNTEAFFGQGTRLTVV.

The V call is TRBV7-6, the J call TRBJ2-1; perhaps TRBD2 as D (5 bases). This CDR3 spans 15 amino acids. V lost 5 bases and J 5 bases, leaving 16 bases between the germline ends. Germline CDR1 is SGHVS and CDR2 is FNYEAQ. The CDR3 nucleotides read TGTGCCAGCAGCCTACCAAGCGGATACCACAATGAGCAGTTCTTC. It translates to CASSLPSGYHNEQFF.

The J gene is TRBJ2-2, the V gene TRBV11-2; TRBD1 agrees at 11 bases. Unmatched junction bases numbered 6, after V lost 6 bases and J lost 0 bases. The length of the CDR3 is 17 residues. The germline V gene has CDR1 SGHAT and CDR2 FQNNGV. The CDR3 DNA follows: TGTGCCAGCAGACCGGGACAGGGGGTTACGAACACCGGGGAGCTGTTTTTT. It translates to CASRPGQGVTNTGELFF. Looking up the rest from reference TRBV11-2 and TRBJ2-2 gives the full variable domain: EAGVAQSPRYKIIEKRQSVAFWCNPISGHATLYWYQQILGQGPKLLIQFQNNGVVDDSQLPKDRFSAERLKGVDSTLKIQPAKLEDSAVYLCASRPGQGVTNTGELFFGEGSRLTVL.

This clone was counted a single time. This rearrangement joins TRBV28 to TRBJ1-4, with 7 bases that match TRBD1. CDR1 and CDR2 from the germline V gene are MDHEN and SYDVKM. V shed 6 bases and J 8 bases; nucleotides not matched to a gene: 9. There are 14 residues in the CDR3. CDR3 nucleotides: TGTGCCAGCAGCACAGGGGCCACCCTAGAAAAACTGTTTTTT. Amino acid sequence: CASSTGATLEKLFF.

The rearrangement joins TRBV19 to TRBJ1-1; a weak D match, TRBD1 (6 bases). Germline V gene lookup returns CDR1 LNHDA and CDR2 SQIVND (reference sequence). The length of the CDR3 is 15 residues. Trimming stripped 6 bases from V and 3 bases from J, with 17 bases between. The CDR3: CASRKGHLVDTEAFF. The CDR3 region has the DNA TGTGCCAGTAGAAAGGGACACCTGGTAGACACTGAAGCTTTCTTT.